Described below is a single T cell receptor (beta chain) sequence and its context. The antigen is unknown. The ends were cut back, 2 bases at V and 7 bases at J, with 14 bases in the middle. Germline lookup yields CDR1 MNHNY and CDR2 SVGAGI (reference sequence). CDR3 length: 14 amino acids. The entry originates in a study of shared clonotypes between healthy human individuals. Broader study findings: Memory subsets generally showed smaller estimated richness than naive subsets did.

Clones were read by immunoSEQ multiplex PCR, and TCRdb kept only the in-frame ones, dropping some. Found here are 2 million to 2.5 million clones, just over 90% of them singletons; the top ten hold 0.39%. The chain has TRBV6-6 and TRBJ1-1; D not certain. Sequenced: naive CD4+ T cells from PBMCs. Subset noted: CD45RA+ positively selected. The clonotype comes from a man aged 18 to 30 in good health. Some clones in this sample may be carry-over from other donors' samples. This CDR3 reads CASSYAAGFSEAFF. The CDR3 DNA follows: TGTGCCAGCAGTTACGCGGCCGGGTTTAGTGAAGCTTTCTTT.